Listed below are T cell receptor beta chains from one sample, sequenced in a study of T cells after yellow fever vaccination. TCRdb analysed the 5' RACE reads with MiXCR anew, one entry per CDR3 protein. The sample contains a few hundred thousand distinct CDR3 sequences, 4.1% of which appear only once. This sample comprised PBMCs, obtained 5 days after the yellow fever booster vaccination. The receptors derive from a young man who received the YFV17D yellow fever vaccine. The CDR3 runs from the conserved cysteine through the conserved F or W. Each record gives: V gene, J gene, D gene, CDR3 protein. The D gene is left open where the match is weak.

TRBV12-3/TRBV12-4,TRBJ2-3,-,CASSFPQGSTDTQYF
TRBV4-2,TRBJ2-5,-,CASSQEVLSGQGTQYF
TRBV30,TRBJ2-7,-,CAWGDAYEQYF
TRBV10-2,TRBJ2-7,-,CASSRRETYEQYF
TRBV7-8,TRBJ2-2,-,CASSLGEELFF
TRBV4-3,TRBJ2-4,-,CASSQTGTETIQYF
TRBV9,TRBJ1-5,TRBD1,CASSVGQGTNQPQHF
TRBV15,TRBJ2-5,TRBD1,CATRATRGPSQETQYF
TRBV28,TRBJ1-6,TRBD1,CASSLTGSPLHF
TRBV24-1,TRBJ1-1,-,CATSGGGGTEAFF
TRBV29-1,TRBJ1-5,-,CSVVWGPNQPQHF
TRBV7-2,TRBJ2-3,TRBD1,CASSWARGPTDTQYF
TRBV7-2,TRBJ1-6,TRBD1,CASSTRYRGRNRSPLHF
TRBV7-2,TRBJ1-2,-,CASSFEGGGPENYGYTF
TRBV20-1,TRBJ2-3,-,CSARDPGQGTDTQYF
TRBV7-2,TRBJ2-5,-,CASSLDWGGRSKTQYF
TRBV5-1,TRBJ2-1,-,CASSPDLPGGEQFF
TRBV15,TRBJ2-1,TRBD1,CATRPPRDSNEQFF
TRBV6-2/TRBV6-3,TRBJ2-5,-,CASSPTSEETQYF
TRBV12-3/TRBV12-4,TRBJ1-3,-,CASSAMGAGNTIYF
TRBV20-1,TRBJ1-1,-,CSAPPGNTEAFF
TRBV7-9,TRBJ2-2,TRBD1,CASSYRDSLNTGELFF
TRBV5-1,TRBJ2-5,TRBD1,CASSLEAGGRETQYF
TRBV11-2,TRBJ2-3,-,CASSLPGHRTDTQYF
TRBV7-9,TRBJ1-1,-,CASSSYGTEAFF
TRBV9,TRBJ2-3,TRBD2,CASSVGPPGLASDTQYF
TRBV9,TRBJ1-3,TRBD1,CASSVGSGQGVSGNTIYF
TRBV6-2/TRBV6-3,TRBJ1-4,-,CASSYFGRREKLFF
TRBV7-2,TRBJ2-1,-,CASSRMGNEQFF
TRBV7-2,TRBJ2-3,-,CASSASRSDTQYF
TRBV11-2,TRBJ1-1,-,CASTGDTQAFF
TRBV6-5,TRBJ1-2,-,CASSYSGVANYGYTF
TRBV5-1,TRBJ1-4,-,CASSVAQEAKLFF
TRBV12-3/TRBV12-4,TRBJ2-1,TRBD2,CASSFGSGGPYEDNEQFF
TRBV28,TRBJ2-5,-,CASSFQGSRETQYF
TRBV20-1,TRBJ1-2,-,CSVIGRDINYGYTF
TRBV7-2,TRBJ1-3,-,CASSGAGNTIYF
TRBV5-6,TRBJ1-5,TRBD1,CASSPSGTGDQPQHF
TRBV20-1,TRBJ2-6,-,CSARDSKMGANVLTF
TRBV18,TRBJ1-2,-,CASNSPGNYGYTF
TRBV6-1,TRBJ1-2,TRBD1,CASSAGTGGNYGYTF